These 30 T cell receptor beta chains share one sample of origin, sequenced in a study of siplizumab effects on memory and regulatory T cells. The repertoire was sequenced with immunoSEQ multiplex PCR; TCRdb's copy has only in-frame clones and lacks some. This table has roughly 26,000 clones, approximately 80% appearing once. Sequenced: memory CD4+ T cells sorted from blood. The receptors stem from a human donor in good health.

The gene calls are TRBV5-5 and TRBJ2-5; weak D call: TRBD2 (5 bases). V lost 2 bases, J lost 2 bases, and 7 bases lay in between. Germline loops: CDR1 SGHKS, CDR2 YYEKEE (reference sequence). The CDR3 consists of 13 residues. CDR3 in DNA: TGTGCCAGCAGCTTCGGACTGCAAGAGACCCAGTACTTC. This translates into CASSFGLQETQYF.

The chain is built from TRBV7-9 and TRBJ2-1; 10 nucleotides agree with TRBD2. Per germline, CDR1 SEHNR and CDR2 FQNEAQ (reference sequence). V was pared by 3 bases and J by 0 bases, with 2 bases of the junction left unmatched. CDR3 size: 16 residues. CDR3 sequence reads: CASSFRLAGSYNEQFF. CDR3 sequence (DNA): TGTGCCAGCAGCTTTAGACTAGCGGGCTCCTACAATGAGCAGTTCTTC.

The chain is built from TRBV19 and TRBJ2-5; 10 bases are shared with TRBD2. Germline-derived CDR1 and CDR2 are LNHDA and SQIVND (reference sequence). The CDR3 covers 14 residues. With V trimmed by 7 bases and J by 5 bases, 7 bases remained unmatched. The CDR3 nucleotides read TGTGCCAGTAAAACTAGCGGGGCTACGGAGACCCAGTACTTC. Translation: CASKTSGATETQYF. The variable domain in full, completed from reference TRBV19 and TRBJ2-5, reads DGGITQSPKYLFRKEGQNVTLSCEQNLNHDAMYWYRQDPGQGLRLIYYSQIVNDFQKGDIAEGYSVSREKKESFPLTVTSAQKNPTAFYLCASKTSGATETQYFGPGTRLLVL.

The chain joins TRBV30 to TRBJ1-3; D unresolved. This CDR3 comprises 11 residues. V dropped 5 bases and J dropped 3 bases, with 5 bases sitting between them. Germline V gene sequence: CDR1 GTSNPN, CDR2 SVGIG (reference sequence). CDR3 sequence: CAWYRGNTIYF. In nucleotides, the CDR3 is TGTGCCTGGTATCGTGGAAACACCATATATTTT. Combining the CDR3 with reference TRBV30 and TRBJ1-3 gives the whole variable domain SQTIHQWPATLVQPVGSPLSLECTVEGTSNPNLYWYRQAAGRGLQLLFYSVGIGQISSEVPQNLSASRPQDRQFILSSKKLLLSDSGFYLCAWYRGNTIYFGEGSWLTVV.

This chain links TRBV5-5 with TRBJ1-5; 8 bases line up with TRBD1. From germline, CDR1 is SGHKS and CDR2 YYEKEE (reference sequence). V shed 0 bases, J shed 7 bases, and the junction held 3 bases outside the gene matches. The CDR3 covers 14 residues. The CDR3 DNA follows: TGTGCCAGCAGCTTGGCGACAGGGGACCAGCCCCAGCATTTT. Translation gives CASSLATGDQPQHF.

The J gene is TRBJ2-1, the V gene TRBV14; tentative D call: TRBD2 (5 bases). V was trimmed by 1 base and J by 6 bases, leaving 19 bases between them. Germline values: CDR1 SGHDN, CDR2 FVKESK. The CDR3 runs 17 residues. This CDR3 is CASSQGIWVASPNEQFF. The CDR3 DNA sequence: TGTGCCAGCAGCCAAGGCATTTGGGTGGCTAGCCCCAATGAGCAGTTCTTC.

V is TRBV7-2 and J is TRBJ2-7, with D tentatively TRBD1 or TRBD2 (6 bases each). The V end lost 0 bases, the J end lost 3 bases, and 12 bases lay between the germline ends. Germline CDR1 is SGHTA and CDR2 is FQGNSA. This CDR3 has 15 residues. CDR3 in DNA: TGTGCCAGCAGCTTAGCCTCCGGGGGCGGCTACGAGCAGTACTTC. Translating gives CASSLASGGGYEQYF. The whole variable domain, filled in from reference TRBV7-2 and TRBJ2-7, reads GAGVSQSPSNKVTEKGKDVELRCDPISGHTALYWYRQSLGQGLEFLIYFQGNSAPDKSGLPSDRFSAERTGGSVSTLTIQRTQQEDSAVYLCASSLASGGGYEQYFGPGTRLTVT.

The rearrangement joins TRBV28 to TRBJ1-1, with 9 bases aligning to TRBD1. Germline CDR1 MDHEN, CDR2 SYDVKM. V trimming: 6 bases; J trimming: 1 base; junction bases outside the gene matches: 12. CDR3 length equals 17 residues. CDR3 bases: TGTGCCAGCAGGGGGCTGGGGACAGGGAGTAGGAACACTGAAGCTTTCTTT. Protein sequence: CASRGLGTGSRNTEAFF.

This chain uses TRBV28 with TRBJ1-2, with 9 bases identical to TRBD1. From germline, CDR1 is MDHEN and CDR2 SYDVKM. CDR3 length: 15 residues. J was trimmed by 7 bases and V by 3 bases; bases with no gene match: 9. CDR3 residues: CASSFPPGQGTGYTF. The CDR3 region has the DNA TGTGCCAGCAGTTTCCCCCCGGGACAGGGTACTGGCTACACCTTC.

As concerns this clone: One end of the junction is discordant with germline, which a read error may explain. J is TRBJ2-3 and V is TRBV4-1; D not certain. CDR1 and CDR2 (germline): MGHRA, YSYEKL. This CDR3 has 14 residues. The CDR3 DNA is TGCGCCAGCAGCCAAGAGGGTCGAACAGATGCGCAGTATTTT. It is translated as CASSQEGRTDAQYF.

The rearrangement uses TRBV5-1 and TRBJ1-2; no reliable D call. CDR1 is SGHRS and CDR2 is YFSETQ in the germline V gene. V was cut by 5 bases and J by 0 bases, with 14 bases left in between. This CDR3 spans 15 amino acids. Here the CDR3 reads CASRRESSANYGYTF. The CDR3 nucleotides read TGCGCCAGCAGACGCGAATCTTCCGCTAACTATGGCTACACCTTC. The full variable domain, with the rest looked up from reference TRBV5-1 and TRBJ1-2, is KAGVTQTPRYLIKTRGQQVTLSCSPISGHRSVSWYQQTPGQGLQFLFEYFSETQRNKGNFPGRFSGRQFSNSRSEMNVSTLELGDSALYLCASRRESSANYGYTFGSGTRLTVV.

The chain is built from TRBV19 and TRBJ2-1, with 7 bases aligning to TRBD2. The germline CDR1 and CDR2 sequences are LNHDA and SQIVND (reference sequence). Losses at the gene ends were 2 bases for V and 9 bases for J; bases not matched to a gene: 16. The CDR3 extends over 17 amino acids. The DNA for the CDR3 is TGTGCCAGTAGTATATATAACCTCCTCCGGACTAGTGGTGAGCAGTTCTTC. This translates into CASSIYNLLRTSGEQFF.

The J gene is TRBJ1-2, the V gene TRBV7-9; the match to TRBD1 covers 10 bases. The germline V gene encodes CDR1 SEHNR and CDR2 FQNEAQ (reference sequence). The CDR3 is made up of 14 amino acids. V lost 3 bases to trimming and J lost 8 bases; unmatched junction nucleotides: 6. CDR3 protein: CASSLAGQGVGYTF. In nucleotides, the CDR3 is TGTGCCAGCAGCTTGGCCGGACAGGGGGTCGGCTACACCTTC.

The chain carries TRBV2 and TRBJ2-1; 11 nucleotides agree with TRBD2. This CDR3 contains 16 residues. Germline lookup yields CDR1 SNHLY and CDR2 FYNNEI. The ends lost 5 bases at V and 7 bases at J; junction bases unmatched: 10. The CDR3 loop is CASSSLAGGPRNEQFF. Here the CDR3 DNA reads TGTGCCAGCAGTTCGTTAGCGGGAGGGCCTAGGAATGAGCAGTTCTTC.

This clone was seen a single time. The chain uses TRBV28 and TRBJ1-5, with 11 bases aligning to TRBD1. The CDR3 extends over 17 amino acids. Germline V gene sequence: CDR1 MDHEN, CDR2 SYDVKM. J lost 3 bases, V lost 6 bases, and 10 bases had no gene match. CDR3 coding DNA: TGTGCCAGCAGACTAAAGGACAGGGGGCGCGTCAATCAGCCCCAGCATTTT. This gives the protein CASRLKDRGRVNQPQHF.

V usage is TRBV5-1 and J usage is TRBJ2-2; D is ambiguous. Trimming pared 5 bases from V and 5 bases from J, leaving 16 bases between. The length of the CDR3 is 15 residues. Germline values: CDR1 SGHRS, CDR2 YFSETQ. In DNA, the CDR3 is TGCGCCAGCAGTCTTACTGGCGCCACTACCGGGGAGCTGTTTTTT. Protein product: CASSLTGATTGELFF.

Worth noting for this clone: A junction boundary mismatches the germline segment, possibly from a read error. The rearrangement uses TRBV6-1 and TRBJ2-7; D unresolved. The CDR3 length is 13 residues. Germline V gene lookup returns CDR1 MNHNS and CDR2 SASEGT. The CDR3 region has the DNA TGTGCCACCAGTGGAATGATCCAATACGAGCAGTACTTC. This gives the protein CATSGMIQYEQYF.

In its sample, this clone was seen once. This chain joins TRBV7-9 and TRBJ1-1; tentative D call: TRBD1 (5 bases). The V gene lost 5 bases and the J gene lost 1 base, with 14 bases spanning the gap. The length of the CDR3 is 15 residues. The germline V gene encodes CDR1 SEHNR and CDR2 FQNEAQ (reference sequence). The CDR3 DNA reads as TGTGCCAGCAGCCCCTCGGGACGGACGAACACTGAAGCTTTCTTT. This encodes CASSPSGRTNTEAFF.

The rearrangement uses TRBV4-1 and TRBJ2-4, with D possibly being TRBD1 (6 bases). The CDR3 has 16 residues. Trimming left V 2 bases short and J 3 bases short, with 14 bases between. Germline CDR1 is MGHRA and CDR2 is YSYEKL. CDR3 sequence: CASSQPSGAYKNIQYF. The CDR3 DNA is TGCGCCAGCAGCCAACCGTCAGGGGCCTACAAAAACATTCAGTACTTC.

The CDR3 coding sequence is TGCGCCAGCAGCTACACCCCTTCCGGGACAGGGGCTCTCTACACCTTC. Amino acids: CASSYTPSGTGALYTF. The V call is TRBV5-1, the J call TRBJ1-2; TRBD1 aligns across 10 bases. Germline assignment: CDR1 SGHRS and CDR2 YFSETQ. V shed 3 bases and J 10 bases; nucleotides not matched to a gene: 15. There are 16 residues in the CDR3.

The gene calls are TRBV7-9 and TRBJ2-5, with 9 bases aligning to TRBD1. Germline assignment: CDR1 SEHNR and CDR2 FQNEAQ (reference sequence). The V gene end was trimmed by 2 bases and the J gene end by 5 bases; junction bases not matched to a gene: 6. The CDR3 runs 15 residues. The CDR3 DNA reads as TGTGCCAGCAGCTTAAGCACAGGGGGCGCGGAGACCCAGTACTTC. It yields the protein CASSLSTGGAETQYF.

This rearrangement joins TRBV28 to TRBJ1-5; D gene uncertain. This CDR3 region has 15 residues. Germline CDR1 is MDHEN and CDR2 is SYDVKM. Trimming took 7 bases from V and 7 from J, leaving 20 bases between them. The DNA of the CDR3 is TGTGCCAGCACCCAAAACGGGAGGGCAGGACAGCCCCAGCATTTT. This sequence encodes CASTQNGRAGQPQHF.

The V gene is TRBV5-6, the J gene TRBJ1-4; D may be TRBD1 (5 bases). Germline loops: CDR1 SGHDT, CDR2 YYEEEE. Trimming removed 4 bases at V and 9 bases at J, with 10 bases between. The length of the CDR3 is 12 residues. CDR3 region: CASSTRGQKLFF. CDR3 bases: TGTGCCAGCAGCACCCGGGGCCAAAAACTGTTTTTT.

The J gene is TRBJ2-3, the V gene TRBV4-2; 7 bases agree with TRBD2. Losses at the gene ends were 3 bases for V and 2 bases for J; bases not matched to a gene: 5. The CDR3 sequence is 15 residues long. The germline V gene has CDR1 LGHNA and CDR2 YNFKEQ. The CDR3 region is CASSQLAVPTDTQYF. CDR3 DNA sequence: TGTGCCAGCAGCCAGCTAGCGGTCCCCACAGATACGCAGTATTTT.

This clone was seen a single time. The CDR3 region is CAISGTTGGTDTQYF. CDR3 nucleotides: TGTGCCATCAGTGGGACTACCGGGGGCACAGATACGCAGTATTTT. V usage is TRBV10-3 and J usage is TRBJ2-3; possible D gene TRBD2, 6 bases. V was cut by 4 bases and J by 1 base, with 12 bases left in between. This CDR3 contains 15 residues. Germline V gives CDR1 ENHRY, CDR2 SYGVKD.

CDR3 coding DNA: TGTGCCACCGGCCGAGGGGGCCTCGGTCAGCCCCAGCATTTT. Amino acids: CATGRGGLGQPQHF. The V call is TRBV19, the J call TRBJ1-5, with TRBD1 matching 7 bases. From germline, CDR1 is LNHDA and CDR2 SQIVND (reference sequence). The length of the CDR3 is 14 residues. V trimming: 10 bases; J trimming: 6 bases; junction bases outside the gene matches: 12.

This sequence joins TRBV10-3 and TRBJ2-3; 15 bases align to TRBD2. The CDR3 loop spans 15 amino acids. V lost 11 bases, J lost 5 bases, and 8 bases stayed unmatched. Germline V gives CDR1 ENHRY, CDR2 SYGVKD. CDR3 in DNA: TGTGCCGCTGGGACTAGCGGGAGGTTGGAAGATACGCAGTATTTT. It encodes CAAGTSGRLEDTQYF.

The chain has TRBV4-2 and TRBJ2-1; D unclear. V lost 0 bases, J lost 7 bases, and 7 bases lay in between. Germline values: CDR1 LGHNA, CDR2 YNFKEQ. This CDR3 region has 13 residues. CDR3 sequence: CASSQDYPNEQFF. In DNA, the CDR3 is TGTGCCAGCAGCCAAGATTACCCGAATGAGCAGTTCTTC.

The chain couples TRBV11-2 to TRBJ2-7, with D unclear. From germline, CDR1 is SGHAT and CDR2 FQNNGV. V gave up 6 bases and J gave up 5 bases, with 14 bases separating them. This CDR3 comprises 13 residues. The CDR3 sequence: CASRSQDAHEQYF. Written as DNA, the CDR3 is TGTGCCAGCAGATCCCAGGATGCCCACGAGCAGTACTTC.

This clone was recorded only once. V usage is TRBV5-5 and J usage is TRBJ1-1; tentative D call: TRBD1 (5 bases). Germline V gene lookup returns CDR1 SGHKS and CDR2 YYEKEE (reference sequence). The CDR3 sequence is 15 residues long. V shed 5 bases and J shed 2 bases, with 16 bases lying between them. The CDR3 sequence is CASRPRDLQNTEAFF. DNA for the CDR3: TGTGCCAGCAGGCCGCGGGACCTCCAAAACACTGAAGCTTTCTTT.